The 12 T cell receptor beta chains below all came from one sample that was sequenced in a study of shared clonotypes between healthy human individuals. Clones were sequenced by immunoSEQ multiplex PCR, and TCRdb holds only the in-frame ones, with some missing. The repertoire has around 2.1 million clones, around 95% of them found once; the top ten carry more than 0.1%. The sequenced sample consisted of naive CD4+ T cells sorted from blood. Subset here: CD45RA+ positively selected. Every receptor here comes from a young man in good health.

The chain has TRBV7-2 and TRBJ2-2; D is undetermined. Germline V gene data show CDR1 as SGHTA and CDR2 as FQGNSA. The CDR3 sequence is 12 residues long. Trimming cost V 5 bases and J 4 bases, with 5 bases left between them. CDR3 amino acids: CASSHSTGELFF. CDR3 nucleotides: TGTGCCAGCAGCCACTCCACCGGGGAGCTGTTTTTT.

The rearrangement uses TRBV10-3 and TRBJ2-7; D is uncertain. With 2 bases removed from V and 2 bases from J, the gap between germline ends came to 10 bases. CDR1 is ENHRY and CDR2 is SYGVKD in the germline V gene. CDR3 size: 14 residues. CDR3 amino acids: CAISENPGPYEQYF. The CDR3, as DNA: TGTGCCATCAGTGAGAATCCGGGCCCCTACGAGCAGTACTTC.

Comment on this clone: The sample has other DNA sequences that encode this CDR3 too. The chain carries TRBV2 and TRBJ2-6; D is uncertain. Trimming cost V 2 bases and J 0 bases, with 8 bases left between them. Germline V gives CDR1 SNHLY, CDR2 FYNNEI. The CDR3 has 16 amino acids. The CDR3 loop reads CASSESRSSGANVLTF. In nucleotides, the CDR3 is TGTGCCAGCAGTGAAAGTCGGAGCTCTGGGGCCAACGTCCTGACTTTC.

V usage is TRBV6-4 and J usage is TRBJ1-2; 8 nucleotides line up with TRBD1. The J segment lost 7 bases and the V segment lost 6 bases, leaving 4 bases of the junction unmatched. The CDR3 has 12 residues. Germline assignment: CDR1 MRHNA and CDR2 SNTAGT. The CDR3: CASSSQGVGYTF. CDR3 DNA sequence: TGTGCCAGCAGCTCACAGGGGGTTGGCTACACCTTC.

To note about this clone: The same CDR3 is also encoded by other DNA sequences in this sample. The genes are TRBV5-1 and TRBJ2-3, with D hard to call. There are 15 residues in the CDR3. V dropped 0 bases and J dropped 0 bases, with 8 bases sitting between them. Germline V gene sequence: CDR1 SGHRS, CDR2 YFSETQ. Here the CDR3 reads CASSLVPGSTDTQYF. CDR3 bases: TGCGCCAGCAGCTTGGTTCCCGGAAGCACAGATACGCAGTATTTT.

The rearrangement uses TRBV2 and TRBJ2-7; 9 bases are shared with TRBD1. Trimming removed 6 bases from V and 0 bases from J; junction bases left unmatched: 9. The germline CDR1 and CDR2 sequences are SNHLY and FYNNEI. This CDR3 is built from 16 residues. As DNA, the CDR3 is TGTGCCAGCAGCGACAGAGGACAGGGGAGCTCCTACGAGCAGTACTTC. This gives the protein CASSDRGQGSSYEQYF.

This chain uses TRBV18 with TRBJ2-5; the match to TRBD1 covers 7 bases. Per germline, CDR1 KGHSH and CDR2 LQKENI. The CDR3 totals 16 residues. V lost 2 bases to trimming and J lost 0 bases; unmatched junction nucleotides: 6. CDR3 sequence reads: CASSPIHRGYQETQYF. The CDR3 coding sequence is TGTGCCAGCTCACCAATCCACAGGGGTTACCAAGAGACCCAGTACTTC.

The chain has TRBV10-3 and TRBJ2-7; D is unresolved. The germline CDR1 and CDR2 sequences are ENHRY and SYGVKD. The CDR3 spans 12 residues. V was clipped by 0 bases and J by 7 bases, with 7 bases between them. The CDR3, as DNA: TGTGCCATCAGTGAGTCGATGCTAGAGCAGTACTTC. Protein product: CAISESMLEQYF.

The chain is built from TRBV18 and TRBJ1-2; weak D call: TRBD1 (6 bases). This CDR3 has 16 amino acids. Trimming left V 2 bases short and J 1 base short, with 14 bases between. Germline CDR1 is KGHSH and CDR2 is LQKENI. The CDR3 region has the DNA TGTGCCAGCTCACCATCGGAAGACAGGATTAACTATGGCTACACCTTC. Its protein product is CASSPSEDRINYGYTF.

The gene calls are TRBV5-1 and TRBJ2-3; perhaps D is TRBD1 or TRBD2 (5 bases each). CDR3 length equals 16 residues. The V gene's germline CDR1 is SGHRS and CDR2 YFSETQ. Trimming shortened V by 7 bases and J by 0 bases, and 18 bases separated the two germline ends. CDR3 in amino acids: CASEITGTSSTDTQYF. In DNA, the CDR3 is TGCGCCAGCGAGATAACCGGGACGTCTAGCACAGATACGCAGTATTTT.

The rearrangement links TRBV11-2 to TRBJ2-5; possibly TRBD2 for D (6 bases). This CDR3 comprises 16 residues. Germline V gene sequence: CDR1 SGHAT, CDR2 FQNNGV. The germline V and J ends were trimmed by 2 bases and 1 base, with 14 bases remaining between them. The CDR3 nucleotides read TGTGCCAGCAGCTTAATCTTTGCGGGGACCCAAGAGACCCAGTACTTC. It specifies CASSLIFAGTQETQYF.

The chain carries TRBV5-4 and TRBJ1-5, with D hard to call. V was pared by 4 bases and J by 5 bases, with 10 bases between. Per the germline V gene, CDR1 is SGHNT and CDR2 is YYREEE (reference sequence). This CDR3 contains 13 residues. The CDR3 sequence is CASSQSGDQPQHF. The CDR3 DNA is TGTGCCAGCAGCCAAAGTGGGGATCAGCCCCAGCATTTT.